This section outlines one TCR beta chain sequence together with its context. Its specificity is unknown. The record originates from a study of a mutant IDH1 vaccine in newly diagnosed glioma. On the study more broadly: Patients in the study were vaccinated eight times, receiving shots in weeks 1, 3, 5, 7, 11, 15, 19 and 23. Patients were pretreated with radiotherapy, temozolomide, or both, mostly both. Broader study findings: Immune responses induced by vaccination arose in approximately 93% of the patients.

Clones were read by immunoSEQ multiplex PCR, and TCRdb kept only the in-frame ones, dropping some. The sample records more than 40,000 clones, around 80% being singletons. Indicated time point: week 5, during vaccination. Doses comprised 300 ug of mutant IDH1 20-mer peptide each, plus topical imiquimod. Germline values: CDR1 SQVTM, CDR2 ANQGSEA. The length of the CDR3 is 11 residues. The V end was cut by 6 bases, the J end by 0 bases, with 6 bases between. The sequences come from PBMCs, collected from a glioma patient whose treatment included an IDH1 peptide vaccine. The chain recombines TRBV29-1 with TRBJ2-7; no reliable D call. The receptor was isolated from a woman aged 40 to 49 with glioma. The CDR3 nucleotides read TGCAGCGTCCGTAGCTCCTACGAGCAGTACTTC. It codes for CSVRSSYEQYF.